Each of the 21 T cell receptor beta chains below was sequenced from the same sample in a study (dated by TCRdb to the mid-2010s). Cells that were CD4+CD25+CD127-/low were isolated as Tregs. The library was built by means of 5' RACE. The run used an Illumina MiSeq. The public reads were quality trimmed at Q25 with fastp and then assembled into clones with MiXCR by TCRdb, keeping productive beta chains. Rows are unified per CDR3 protein, each entry keeping the most common DNA and genes. Across this sample there are about 57,000 distinct CDR3 sequences, with about 25% seen only once. Of the sample, approximately 2.2% falls within the top ten clones. The sequenced sample was tumor-infiltrating Tregs sorted from the breast tumor. The receptor set was obtained from a female donor with breast cancer.

This chain connects TRBV12-3 or TRBV12-4 to TRBJ2-1, with 12 bases that match TRBD2. Trimming removed 5 bases from V and 9 bases from J; junction bases left unmatched: 8. CDR3 length equals 15 residues. CDR3 nucleotide sequence: TGTGCCAGCAGTGAACTAGCGGGAGGTAGGGGTGAGCAGTTCTTC. Its translation is CASSELAGGRGEQFF.

This clonotype was observed at least ten times. The chain carries TRBV6-5 and TRBJ1-1; D not certain. Between the trimmed V and J ends, which lost 7 bases and 1 base, there was a span of 10 bases. This CDR3 spans 13 amino acids. CDR1 and CDR2 (germline): MNHEY, SVGAGI. The CDR3 bases are TGTGCCAGCAATACGATTAAGAACACTGAAGCTTTCTTT. This translates into CASNTIKNTEAFF.

This clonotype has more than one count but fewer than ten. J is TRBJ2-1 and V is TRBV6-5, with 9 bases matching TRBD1. Losses at the gene ends were 5 bases for V and 9 bases for J; bases not matched to a gene: 5. CDR3 length: 13 amino acids. Germline loops: CDR1 MNHEY, CDR2 SVGAGI. CDR3 region: CASSRTGDGEQFF. The CDR3 region has the DNA TGTGCCAGCAGTCGGACAGGGGATGGTGAGCAGTTCTTC.

The CDR3 sequence is CATSVGATYYGYTF. The CDR3, as DNA: TGTGCCACATCCGTGGGGGCAACATACTATGGCTACACCTTC. The chain joins TRBV28 to TRBJ1-2, with D perhaps matching TRBD1 (6 bases). Trimming pared 10 bases from V and 3 bases from J, leaving 18 bases between. This CDR3 is built from 14 residues. The V gene's germline CDR1 is MDHEN and CDR2 SYDVKM.

There are a few counts of this clonotype. The chain's CDR3 is CASSRLGTGGRYGYTF. In nucleotides, the CDR3 is TGTGCCAGCAGTAGACTAGGGACAGGGGGTAGATATGGCTACACCTTC. The chain is built from TRBV12-3 or TRBV12-4 and TRBJ1-2; 11 bases map to TRBD1. V shed 5 bases, J shed 5 bases, and the junction held 10 bases outside the gene matches. The CDR3 length is 16 residues.

The chain uses TRBV7-2 and TRBJ2-2, with D possibly matching TRBD2 (5 bases). The CDR3 consists of 16 residues. Trimming pared 1 base from V and 5 bases from J, leaving 14 bases between. The germline gives CDR1 SGHTA, CDR2 FQGNSA. The CDR3 DNA is TGTGCCAGCAGCTTAGTGTGGACGCCGGGAACCGGGGAGCTGTTTTTT. Translating gives CASSLVWTPGTGELFF.

This clonotype was counted between two and nine times. J is TRBJ2-5 and V is TRBV11-2; 9 bases are a match to TRBD2. J lost 4 bases, V lost 3 bases, and 12 bases had no gene match. CDR1 and CDR2 (germline): SGHAT, FQNNGV. The CDR3 is 17 residues long. CDR3 region: CASSFGLAGRGVETQYF. As DNA, the CDR3 is TGTGCCAGCAGCTTCGGGCTAGCGGGAAGGGGAGTAGAGACCCAGTACTTC.

The J gene is TRBJ1-6, the V gene TRBV28; 7 bases line up with TRBD1. CDR1 is MDHEN, CDR2 SYDVKM, per germline. CDR3 length: 13 residues. With 5 bases clipped from V and 6 bases from J, the junction kept 1 base outside the gene matches. The DNA for the CDR3 is TGTGCCAGCAGTCGGGACAGTAATTCACCCCTCCACTTT. Its translation is CASSRDSNSPLHF.

As concerns this clonotype: It may be a read error: a sequence one base away is much more abundant. Because it lacks the conserved phenylalanine or tryptophan at the end, this CDR3 is likely a read error. In DNA, the CDR3 is TGTGCCAGCAGCCTAGGATCGACAGCTACCACAGATACGCAGTATCTT. Its protein is CASSLGSTATTDTQYL. The chain combines TRBV11-1 with TRBJ2-3, with TRBD1 as a possible D gene (5 bases). CDR3 size: 16 residues. CDR1 and CDR2 (germline): SGHAT, FQDESV (reference sequence). V was shortened by 5 bases and J by 2 bases, with 17 bases between the two germline ends.

As concerns this clonotype: The junction and the germline gene differ at one end; a read error may be behind it. The CDR3 sequence is CASSQRRGRAQKTQYF. The CDR3 bases are TGTGCCAGCAGCCAACGGCGCGGGCGAGCCCAAAAGACCCAGTACTTC. V usage is TRBV3-1 and J usage is TRBJ2-5; the D gene is possibly TRBD2 (5 bases). The CDR3 is made up of 16 amino acids. CDR1 is LGHDT and CDR2 is YNNKEL in the germline V gene (reference sequence).

In regard to this clonotype: One base away lies a much larger clone, so this may be a sequencing read error. The chain couples TRBV5-1 to TRBJ2-5; D might be TRBD2 (6 bases). This CDR3 is built from 13 residues. Trimming cost V 5 bases and J 7 bases, with 15 bases left between them. CDR1 SGHRS and CDR2 YFSETQ come from the germline V gene. The CDR3 spells CASSRAGKGTQYF. The CDR3 DNA reads TGCGCCAGCAGTCGAGCGGGTAAAGGGACCCAGTACTTC.

As regards this clonotype: Likely a read error: the CDR3 ends without its conserved phenylalanine or tryptophan. The rearrangement joins TRBV20-1 to TRBJ2-1, with D unresolved. V gave up 7 bases and J gave up 5 bases, with 9 bases separating them. Germline CDR1 reads DFQATT; CDR2 reads SNEGSKA (reference sequence). The CDR3 covers 11 residues. CDR3 in DNA: TGCAGTGGGACGACCCACAATGAGCAGTTCCTC. It codes for CSGTTHNEQFL.

Details on this clonotype: One end of the junction fails to match germline, which may point to a read error. This chain uses TRBV7-9 with TRBJ2-1; D is possibly TRBD1 (6 bases). This CDR3 comprises 14 residues. The germline gives CDR1 SEHNR, CDR2 FQNEAQ (reference sequence). The CDR3 spells CASRLGGSYNEQFF. CDR3 DNA: TGTGCCAGCAGATTAGGGGGCTCCTACAATGAGCAGTTCTTC.

This clonotype has a handful of counts. The genes are TRBV27 and TRBJ1-1; 7 bases match TRBD1. The V gene end was trimmed by 8 bases and the J gene end by 10 bases; junction bases not matched to a gene: 7. Germline V gene lookup returns CDR1 MNHEY and CDR2 SMNVEV (reference sequence). The CDR3 has 11 residues. The CDR3 loop reads CASADREVAFF. The CDR3 nucleotides read TGTGCCAGCGCCGACAGGGAAGTAGCTTTCTTT.

In its sample, this clonotype was seen a few times. V gene TRBV6-2 or TRBV6-3 combines with J gene TRBJ1-5; D might be TRBD1 (5 bases). The V end was cut by 2 bases, the J end by 1 base, with 21 bases between. This CDR3 has 19 residues. Germline-derived CDR1 and CDR2 are MNHEY and SVGEGT. The CDR3 sequence: CASSYKKFFNRDSNQPQHF. CDR3 nucleotide sequence: TGTGCCAGCAGTTACAAAAAGTTCTTCAACCGGGACAGCAATCAGCCCCAGCATTTT.

The chain joins TRBV10-3 to TRBJ2-2; perhaps D is TRBD1 or TRBD2 (5 bases each). The V gene's germline CDR1 is ENHRY and CDR2 SYGVKD. This CDR3 has 15 residues. V was clipped by 1 base and J by 5 bases, with 11 bases between them. The CDR3 coding sequence is TGTGCCATCAGTGAGTACGGGACCGATACCGGGGAGCTGTTTTTT. It translates to CAISEYGTDTGELFF.

The rearrangement uses TRBV7-2 and TRBJ2-1, with TRBD1 matching 7 bases. Germline CDR1 reads SGHTA; CDR2 reads FQGNSA. V shed 5 bases and J 8 bases; nucleotides not matched to a gene: 12. The CDR3 sequence is 15 residues long. The CDR3 region has the DNA TGTGCCAGCAGCGCTCGACAGGGTGGGGGCGATGAGCAGTTCTTC. It encodes CASSARQGGGDEQFF.

The sample holds a few counts of this clonotype. The chain combines TRBV20-1 with TRBJ2-7; D gene unclear. Germline V CDR1 and CDR2: DFQATT, SNEGSKA (reference sequence). V was cut by 2 bases and J by 2 bases, with 13 bases left in between. This CDR3 is 14 amino acids long. CDR3 amino acids: CSARPTGLAYEQYF. The CDR3, as DNA: TGCAGTGCTAGACCAACTGGGCTAGCCTACGAGCAGTACTTC.

Note on this clonotype: This may come from a read error, since a much larger clone is one base off. V usage is TRBV18 and J usage is TRBJ1-2; 7 nucleotides agree with TRBD1. Germline assignment: CDR1 KGHSH and CDR2 LQKENI. V gave up 8 bases and J gave up 5 bases; unmatched junction bases: 8. There are 13 residues in the CDR3. The CDR3 sequence: CASARDSPYGYTF. The CDR3 coding sequence is TGTGCCAGCGCACGGGACAGTCCATATGGCTACACCTTC.

This clonotype was seen a few times. The chain recombines TRBV5-1 with TRBJ2-7; TRBD2 matches at 8 bases. This CDR3 spans 15 amino acids. J lost 0 bases, V lost 5 bases, and 7 bases had no gene match. Germline assignment: CDR1 SGHRS and CDR2 YFSETQ. CDR3 protein: CASRRAGAGSYEQYF. The CDR3 DNA reads TGCGCCAGCAGGCGAGCGGGGGCCGGCTCCTACGAGCAGTACTTC.

Remarks on this clonotype: A much larger clone is a single base away; this may be a read error. This chain connects TRBV9 to TRBJ2-6; 10 bases line up with TRBD1. CDR3 length: 16 residues. The germline V gene encodes CDR1 SGDLS and CDR2 YYNGEE. CDR3 DNA sequence: TGTGCCTGCAGCGGCGACAGGGGGCAAGGGGCCAACGTCCTGACTTTC. It yields the protein CACSGDRGQGANVLTF.